One sample yielded the 23 T cell receptor beta chains listed below, sequenced in a study of OX40 agonist ivuxolimab in advanced cancers. Assay used: immunoSEQ multiplex PCR; TCRdb lists only in-frame clones, some missing. Of about 61,000 clones listed, more than 70% are singletons. This sample comprised CD4+ or CD8+ T cells sorted from blood, obtained in a trial of the OX40 agonist ivuxolimab. Receptors were obtained from an adult with an advanced solid tumor such as melanoma, head and neck, liver or kidney cancer.

The V and J genes are TRBV28 and TRBJ2-4; D is possibly TRBD1 or TRBD2 (5 bases each). This CDR3 spans 13 amino acids. Germline values: CDR1 MDHEN, CDR2 SYDVKM. The germline V and J ends were trimmed by 1 base and 12 bases, with 13 bases remaining between them. CDR3 region: CASSLSVRGAQYF. In nucleotides, the CDR3 is TGTGCCAGCAGTTTATCCGTGCGAGGGGCTCAGTACTTC.

The chain employs TRBV7-2 and TRBJ2-5; D is possibly TRBD2 (6 bases). The germline V gene encodes CDR1 SGHTA and CDR2 FQGNSA. The germline V and J ends were trimmed by 5 bases and 1 base, with 8 bases remaining between them. The CDR3 has 13 amino acids. The CDR3 reads CASSKRAQETQYF. The CDR3 nucleotides read TGTGCCAGCAGCAAGCGGGCCCAAGAGACCCAGTACTTC.

The CDR3 is CASSPPPDTQYF. As DNA, the CDR3 is TGTGCCAGCTCACCACCCCCAGATACGCAGTATTTT. V usage is TRBV18 and J usage is TRBJ2-3, with unresolved D. Germline lookup yields CDR1 KGHSH and CDR2 LQKENI. Trimming left V 0 bases short and J 4 bases short, with 2 bases between. The CDR3 is made up of 12 amino acids.

The rearrangement links TRBV9 to TRBJ2-3; weak D call: TRBD2 (5 bases). Trimming took off 3 bases at V and 2 bases at J, with 13 bases between the two ends. Germline V lookup: CDR1 SGDLS, CDR2 YYNGEE. This CDR3 has 15 amino acids. The CDR3 nucleotides are TGTGCCAGCAGCGCCGACACTAGTGCCACAGATACGCAGTATTTT. It encodes CASSADTSATDTQYF.

This clone was detected only once. The chain employs TRBV11-2 and TRBJ2-7; D is uncertain. V lost 1 base to trimming and J lost 2 bases, with 15 bases between them. This CDR3 is built from 16 residues. Germline CDR1 and CDR2: SGHAT and FQNNGV. The CDR3: CASSLVPGTLAYEQYF. CDR3 in DNA: TGTGCCAGCAGCTTAGTCCCCGGAACTCTGGCCTACGAGCAGTACTTC.

The sample holds a few counts of this clone. The chain recombines TRBV7-9 with TRBJ1-1, with 8 bases that match TRBD1. V was clipped by 5 bases and J by 5 bases; unmatched bases: 7. The CDR3 spans 14 residues. Per the germline V gene, CDR1 is SEHNR and CDR2 is FQNEAQ (reference sequence). Here the CDR3 reads CASSVSRGPTEAFF. The CDR3 region has the DNA TGTGCCAGCAGCGTATCCAGGGGGCCAACTGAAGCTTTCTTT.

V gene TRBV19 combines with J gene TRBJ1-2, with a weak D call TRBD1 (5 bases). This CDR3 region has 14 residues. The V and J ends lost 4 bases and 8 bases respectively, with 17 bases between them. Germline V gene data show CDR1 as LNHDA and CDR2 as SQIVND (reference sequence). The CDR3, as DNA: TGTGCCAGTAGTAGGGCCAGGGACCATCCCGGCTACACCTTC. This encodes CASSRARDHPGYTF.

The CDR3 protein is CASSPQQLAGQGEQFF. The CDR3 coding sequence is TGTGCCAGCAGCCCCCAACAGCTAGCGGGACAAGGAGAGCAGTTCTTC. The gene calls are TRBV11-2 and TRBJ2-1, with TRBD2 matching 9 bases. CDR1 and CDR2 (germline): SGHAT, FQNNGV. V shed 5 bases, J shed 10 bases, and the junction held 15 bases outside the gene matches. This CDR3 has 16 residues.

The rearrangement joins TRBV27 to TRBJ2-3, with D perhaps being TRBD1 or TRBD2 (6 bases each). This CDR3 region has 15 residues. The V gene lost 5 bases and the J gene lost 4 bases, with 16 bases spanning the gap. Germline loops: CDR1 MNHEY, CDR2 SMNVEV (reference sequence). The CDR3 nucleotides are TGTGCCAGCAGTAAGACCCTGGAGGGGGCAGATACGCAGTATTTT. Encoded protein: CASSKTLEGADTQYF.

The chain combines TRBV7-9 with TRBJ1-5; D remains unclear. Germline V lookup: CDR1 SEHNR, CDR2 FQNEAQ (reference sequence). The CDR3 extends over 16 amino acids. V lost 5 bases to trimming and J lost 2 bases, with 16 bases between them. The DNA for the CDR3 is TGTGCCAGCAGCCCAGCTGGGGTGGCTGGCAATCAGCCCCAGCATTTT. It is translated as CASSPAGVAGNQPQHF.

This chain joins TRBV28 and TRBJ1-3; D is undetermined. Germline V gene lookup returns CDR1 MDHEN and CDR2 SYDVKM. V lost 7 bases and J lost 1, with 8 bases in between. The CDR3 spans 13 residues. The CDR3 DNA reads TGTGCCAGCAAAGTGATATCTGGAAACACCATATATTTT. Protein: CASKVISGNTIYF.

The chain is built from TRBV4-2 and TRBJ2-2, with 8 bases fitting TRBD2. V dropped 4 bases and J dropped 2; count of bases not matched to a gene: 9. CDR1 LGHNA and CDR2 YNFKEQ come from the germline V gene. The CDR3 is made up of 17 amino acids. In DNA, the CDR3 is TGTGCCAGCAGCCGCGAGGTAACTAGCGGCAACACCGGGGAGCTGTTTTTT. Translating it yields CASSREVTSGNTGELFF.

This chain uses TRBV11-2 with TRBJ2-1; 9 nucleotides match TRBD2. This CDR3 has 12 amino acids. V shed 2 bases, J shed 15 bases, and the junction held 5 bases outside the gene matches. Germline V gene data show CDR1 as SGHAT and CDR2 as FQNNGV. CDR3 in DNA: TGTGCCAGCAGCTTACAGCGGGAGGTTTTGTTCTTC. Its translation is CASSLQREVLFF. Full variable domain (remainder filled in from reference TRBV11-2 and TRBJ2-1): EAGVAQSPRYKIIEKRQSVAFWCNPISGHATLYWYQQILGQGPKLLIQFQNNGVVDDSQLPKDRFSAERLKGVDSTLKIQPAKLEDSAVYLCASSLQREVLFFGPGTRLTVL.

The genes are TRBV7-2 and TRBJ1-2, with D possibly matching TRBD1 (5 bases). This CDR3 region has 18 residues. The V end was cut by 1 base, the J end by 1 base, with 19 bases between. Germline V gives CDR1 SGHTA, CDR2 FQGNSA. This chain's CDR3 is CASSLVPLGRRINYGYTF. In DNA form, the CDR3 reads TGTGCCAGCAGCTTAGTTCCGTTGGGACGGAGAATTAACTATGGCTACACCTTC.

The chain combines TRBV28 with TRBJ1-1; TRBD1 might be the D (6 bases). CDR1 is MDHEN, CDR2 SYDVKM, per germline. The V and J ends lost 10 bases and 4 bases respectively, with 22 bases between them. This CDR3 region has 15 residues. CDR3 bases: TGTGCCACCTCCTCCCACCAGGGGCAGGCCACTGAAGCTTTCTTT. It yields the protein CATSSHQGQATEAFF.

This chain joins TRBV4-1 and TRBJ2-3; perhaps D is TRBD1 or TRBD2 (6 bases each). V lost 0 bases, J lost 4 bases, and 17 bases lay in between. The CDR3 is made up of 17 amino acids. CDR1 is MGHRA, CDR2 YSYEKL, per germline. The CDR3 DNA follows: TGCGCCAGCAGCCAAGATTGGAGGGCAGGGGAGGCAGATACGCAGTATTTT. Translation gives CASSQDWRAGEADTQYF.

V gene TRBV27 combines with J gene TRBJ2-7, with D possibly matching TRBD1 (6 bases). The germline V and J ends were trimmed by 5 bases and 4 bases, with 12 bases remaining between them. There are 13 residues in the CDR3. The germline gives CDR1 MNHEY, CDR2 SMNVEV (reference sequence). The CDR3 nucleotides are TGTGCCAGCAGTCTACGCAGGGGATACGAGCAGTACTTC. It codes for CASSLRRGYEQYF.

The rearrangement uses TRBV7-8 and TRBJ2-5, with 9 bases identical to TRBD2. Germline CDR1 is SGHVS and CDR2 is FQNEAQ. This CDR3 has 17 residues. Germline trimming cut 1 base from V and 2 bases from J; bases unmatched to any gene: 8. CDR3 nucleotide sequence: TGTGCCAGCAGCTTAGGGGTAGCGGGAGAGTGGCAAGAGACCCAGTACTTC. Protein product: CASSLGVAGEWQETQYF. The variable domain in full, completed from reference TRBV7-8 and TRBJ2-5, reads GAGVSQSPRYKVAKRGQDVALRCDPISGHVSLFWYQQALGQGPEFLTYFQNEAQLDKSGLPSDRFFAERPEGSVSTLKIQRTQQEDSAVYLCASSLGVAGEWQETQYFGPGTRLLVL.

The V and J genes are TRBV15 and TRBJ2-7; 10 positions agree with TRBD2. The germline CDR1 and CDR2 sequences are LNHNV and YYDKDF (reference sequence). Trimming took 5 bases from V and 6 from J; bases not matched to a gene: 13. The CDR3 loop spans 16 amino acids. The DNA of the CDR3 is TGTGCCACCAGCCCCCGTAGCAGGAGGACTAGCGGCGAGCAGTACTTC. Its protein product is CATSPRSRRTSGEQYF.

The chain is built from TRBV2 and TRBJ1-5; the D is unclear. V was trimmed by 6 bases and J by 5 bases, leaving 8 bases between them. Germline V gives CDR1 SNHLY, CDR2 FYNNEI. The CDR3 loop spans 12 amino acids. This CDR3 reads CASRLWDQPQHF. CDR3 nucleotide sequence: TGTGCCAGCAGACTTTGGGATCAGCCCCAGCATTTT.

This chain joins TRBV7-2 and TRBJ1-5; 7 positions agree with TRBD1. The junction had 6 bases not matched to a gene; V was cut back by 5 bases and J by 5 bases. Germline values: CDR1 SGHTA, CDR2 FQGNSA. This CDR3 comprises 14 residues. The CDR3 region has the DNA TGTGCCAGCAGCCCAGGGGGAACCGATCAGCCCCAGCATTTT. Translation: CASSPGGTDQPQHF.

In its sample, this clone was seen once. The chain has TRBV29-1 and TRBJ1-4; D unclear. The CDR3 totals 13 residues. V lost 4 bases and J lost 0, with 6 bases in between. From germline, CDR1 is SQVTM and CDR2 ANQGSEA. The CDR3 region has the DNA TGCAGCGTTGGAGAAGCAACTAATGAAAAACTGTTTTTT. As protein: CSVGEATNEKLFF.

The chain joins TRBV29-1 to TRBJ2-1; D is undetermined. Germline CDR1 and CDR2: SQVTM and ANQGSEA. The CDR3 has 11 residues. Between the trimmed V and J ends, which lost 7 bases and 9 bases, there was a span of 13 bases. CDR3 in amino acids: CSANLVIEQFF. CDR3 nucleotide sequence: TGCAGCGCGAATCTAGTGATTGAGCAGTTCTTC.